Many counts were recorded for the clone carrying this TCR beta chain. Its antigen remains unknown. Trimming left V 4 bases short and J 4 bases short, with 8 bases between. The CDR3 is 13 amino acids. Unique molecular identifiers were incorporated during preparation of the TCRbeta library. TCRdb re-analysed the PCR reads in MiXCR, keeping a single row per CDR3 protein. The sample lists 530,000 or so distinct CDR3 sequences; 25% to 30% were seen once. These data belong to a study of T-cell reconstitution after alpha-beta-depleted transplantation in children. The study, taken as a whole, reports: Hyperexpanded clones declined; after one year, newly produced T cells mostly supplied diversity. Surviving recipient T cells and thymic progenitors underlay high day-60 TCRbeta diversity in some patients. About two months after transplant, alpha-beta T cells reportedly came from several hundred expanded graft clones.

The sequenced sample was PBMCs, obtained before TCRalphabeta/CD19-depleted stem cell transplant. This clonotype was sampled from a boy in the first two years of life with Wiskott-Aldrich syndrome, due to receive a stem cell transplant. The rearrangement links TRBV12-3 or TRBV12-4 to TRBJ1-5; no definite D call. CDR3 sequence reads: CASSSRSNQPQHF. CDR3 DNA sequence: TGTGCCAGCAGTTCAAGAAGTAATCAGCCCCAGCATTTT.